This TCR beta chain was sequenced for a study of early T cells in non-severe SARS-CoV-2 infection. This clonotype was picked up many times. Its cognate antigen is unknown. Individual cDNA molecules were tagged with unique molecular identifiers. From the 5' RACE reads, TCRdb called clonotypes with MiXCR, one entry per CDR3 protein. The profile covers tens of thousands of distinct CDR3 sequences, with 3.5% to 5% appearing a single time and 7.8% taken by the ten largest. Whole-study findings and limits: Matching with VDJdb favored anti-spike CD8 responses (missing private and CD4 specificities).

This CDR3 spans 15 amino acids. V was shortened by 3 bases and J by 3 bases, with 14 bases between the two germline ends. Germline CDR1 and CDR2: SGHAT and FQNNGV. This TCR derives from an adult who was a healthcare worker with PCR-confirmed SARS-CoV-2 infection or an uninfected control (not recorded which). This chain connects TRBV11-2 to TRBJ2-5; D ambiguous. The sample taken for sequencing was whole blood. The CDR3 DNA sequence: TGTGCCAGCAGCTTCATGAGATTGGAAGAAGAGACCCAGTACTTC. Amino acids: CASSFMRLEEETQYF.